This T cell receptor (beta chain) comes out of a study of graft-versus-host responses after intestinal transplantation (dated by TCRdb to the early 2020s). For the wider study: Multivisceral, liver-intestinal, or isolated intestinal transplants were received by the recipients. After intestinal transplantation, graft-versus-host and host-versus-graft alloreactive T cell clones were followed in the graft, circulation and bone marrow using bulk TCR-beta CDR3 sequencing. Alloreactive clones were identified by sequencing pre-transplant mixed lymphocyte reaction products and comparing these products with unstimulated pre-transplant donor and recipient T cells. A peak of at least 4% donor T cells among recipient peripheral blood mononuclear cells was the definition used for donor T cell macrochimerism. Samples from a few later patients were sequenced in-house on an Illumina MiSeq with MiXCR processing rather than by the commercial service. The cohort enrolled 24 intestinal transplant recipients, one of whom was a retransplant, and a few patients without pretransplant specimens were excluded. Every recipient was given anti-thymocyte globulin induction, followed by about three years of maintenance tacrolimus and steroids. Study-wide findings and limitations: GvH clones were detected in recipient bone marrow, and some of these GvH clones were observed earlier in ileal mucosa or blood, consistent with an intestinal mucosal origin. Early after transplant, peak levels of circulating GvH clones were associated with declines in HvG clones. In patients with donor T cell macrochimerism, the allografts had high GvH to HvG T cell clonal ratios. Conclusions were limited by the relatively low number and heterogeneity of intestinal transplant patients.

Taken with the paper, the label for time point translates to: cells obtained before transplantation from donor or recipient. CD3+CD4+ and CD3+CD8+ populations were FACS-sorted from unstimulated pre-transplant donor and recipient cells taken from spleen or lymph nodes. Receptor amplification or capture employed the immunoSEQ multiplex PCR assay. For most patients, genomic DNA was isolated with the Qiagen DNeasy Blood and Tissue Kit and shipped frozen to Adaptive Biotechnologies for TCR sequencing. High-throughput TCR-beta CDR3 sequencing of genomic DNA from most patients was performed by Adaptive Biotechnologies. In the authors' own workflow: Adaptive's ImmunoSEQ software supplied the TCR sequencing data for around 17 patients, while MiXCR and VDJtools were used to process a few other patients. To correct CD4 versus CD8 sorting errors, sequences present in both subsets at a frequency ratio below 5:1 were removed. Because the origin of CDR3 nucleotide sequences shared between donor and recipient could not be assigned, those sequences were removed. To count as alloreactive, a clone needed at least 2-fold expansion over unstimulated cells and a minimum CFSE-low frequency of 0.002% (template counts) or 0.001% (read counts). Mappable clones were those detected in sequenced pre-transplant spleen, lymph node, or MLR CFSE-low populations of the donor or recipient. The cumulative frequency of alloreactive clones was calculated as a percentage of all sequences, weighted by copy number. TCRdb took over this immuneACCESS table, retaining in-frame rearrangements with V and J assigned. Such tables are incomplete; in checked studies, under half of the missing clones stem from an unresolved V gene, and the remainder is unexplained. From that table come the V and J calls and clone size; the DNA was used to work out D and trimming. This sample holds under 150,000 clones; 90% were observed only once. Roughly 0.2% of the sample is held by the ten biggest clonotypes.

Of note for this clone: Its antigen has not been determined. Qualities for individual bases were not recorded, and no much larger clone is one base off.

Germline trimming amounts to 6 bases on V and 5 bases on J, with 5 as the count of junction bases outside the gene matches. CDR1 and CDR2 were assigned from the germline V gene (reference sequence) as MNHEY and SMNVEV. Reading from cysteine to phenylalanine, the CDR3 counts 14 amino acids. Left in the record is the CDR3 DNA by itself, 42 bases read in frame from the first base. The V gene is TRBV27 and the J gene is TRBJ2-2; 8 bases in between match TRBD1. This specimen consisted of unstimulated CD4+ T cells sorted from spleen or lymph node cells, obtained before intestinal transplant. The clonotype originates from a human donor who received an intestinal transplant. The encoded CDR3 is CASRLTGVTGELFF. The nucleotide sequence reads TGTGCCAGCAGACTGACAGGGGTTACCGGGGAGCTGTTTTTT.